What follows describes a single T cell receptor (beta chain). Its antigen remains unidentified. The trim removed 0 bases at V and 4 bases at J, leaving 4 bases unmatched. The length of the CDR3 is 15 residues. Germline CDR1 is SGHTS and CDR2 is YDEGEE. With the Oncomine TCR Beta short-read assay, DNA from cultured CD4+ T cells was sequenced. TCRdb reprocessed the PCR reads via MiXCR and lists one record per CDR3 protein. The table shows about 11,000 distinct CDR3 sequences, with roughly half occurring only once. Treatment of the sample: roughly 10-day PBMC culture with coronavirus spike peptide pools or control peptides (ViraFEST assay). The source of the sample is a study of vaccination and CD4 T cells after COVID-19.

This sequence joins TRBV5-8 and TRBJ2-5; 9 bases fit TRBD1. Sequencing was done on a sample of CD4+ T cells from blood, cultured in vitro. The origin of this receptor is a human donor who had recovered from COVID-19. The chain's CDR3 is CASSLEGQGGETQYF. CDR3 in DNA: TGTGCCAGCAGCTTGGAGGGACAGGGAGGAGAGACCCAGTACTTC.